This T cell receptor beta chain was identified in a study of human T cells and chemical hapten exposure. Whole-study context: Alopecia areata, totalis and universalis patients, mostly female, were included. Study outcomes and limitations: Donor immune responses may differ from healthy people's, since all donors had alopecia.

Time point described: pre-sensitization, week 0. Treatment: therapeutic diphenylcyclopropenone sensitization with weekly scalp DPC. This clonotype was seen a few times. The antigen remains undetermined. MiXCR was run by TCRdb on the RACE reads, yielding one entry per CDR3 protein. The sample has 180,000 or so distinct CDR3 sequences, around 30% seen once; the top ten hold 2.9%. The germline V and J ends were trimmed by 4 bases and 0 bases, with 14 bases remaining between them. CDR3 length equals 16 residues. Germline V CDR1 and CDR2: SGHRS, YFSETQ. V and J are TRBV5-1 and TRBJ2-1; no definite D call. Material: whole blood, obtained in connection with sensitization to the hapten diphenylcyclopropenone (DPC). This clonotype was sampled from a woman aged 30 to 39 with alopecia areata. Some clones in this sample may be carry-over from other donors' samples. CDR3 sequence (DNA): TGCGCCAGCAGCCCAAACGGAGATGGCTCCTACAATGAGCAGTTCTTC. Its translation is CASSPNGDGSYNEQFF.